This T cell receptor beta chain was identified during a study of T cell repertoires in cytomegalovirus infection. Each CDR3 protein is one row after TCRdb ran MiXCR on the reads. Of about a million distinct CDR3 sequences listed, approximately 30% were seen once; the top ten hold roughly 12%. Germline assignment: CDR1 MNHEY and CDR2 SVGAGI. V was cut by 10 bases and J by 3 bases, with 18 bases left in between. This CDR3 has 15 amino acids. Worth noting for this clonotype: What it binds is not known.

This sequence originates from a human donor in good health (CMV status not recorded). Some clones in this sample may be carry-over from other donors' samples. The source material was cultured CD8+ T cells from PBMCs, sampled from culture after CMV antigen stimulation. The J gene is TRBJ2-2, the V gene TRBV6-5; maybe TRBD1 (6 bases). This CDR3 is CATLWGPADTGELFF. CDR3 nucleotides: TGTGCCACCCTCTGGGGGCCGGCCGACACCGGGGAGCTGTTTTTT.